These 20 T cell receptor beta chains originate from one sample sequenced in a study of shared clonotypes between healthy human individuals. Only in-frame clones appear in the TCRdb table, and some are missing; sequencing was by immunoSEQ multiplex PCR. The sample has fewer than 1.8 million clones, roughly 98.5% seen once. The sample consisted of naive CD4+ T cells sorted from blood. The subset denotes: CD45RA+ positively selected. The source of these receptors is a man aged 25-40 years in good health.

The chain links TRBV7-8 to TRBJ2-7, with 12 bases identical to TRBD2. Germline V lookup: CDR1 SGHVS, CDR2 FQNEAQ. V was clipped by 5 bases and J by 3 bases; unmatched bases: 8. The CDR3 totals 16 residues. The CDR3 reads CASSGGLAGRNYEQYF. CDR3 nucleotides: TGTGCCAGCAGCGGAGGACTAGCGGGGCGCAACTACGAGCAGTACTTC.

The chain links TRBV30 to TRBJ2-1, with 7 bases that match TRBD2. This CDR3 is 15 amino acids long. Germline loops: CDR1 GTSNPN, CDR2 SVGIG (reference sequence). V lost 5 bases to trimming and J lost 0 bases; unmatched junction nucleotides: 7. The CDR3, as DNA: TGTGCCTGGGAGCAAGGCGGGGGCTCCTACAATGAGCAGTTCTTC. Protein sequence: CAWEQGGGSYNEQFF.

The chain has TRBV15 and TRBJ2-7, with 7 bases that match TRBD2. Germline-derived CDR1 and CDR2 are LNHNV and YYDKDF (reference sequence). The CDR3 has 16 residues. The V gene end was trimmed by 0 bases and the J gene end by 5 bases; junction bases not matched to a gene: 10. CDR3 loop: CATSRDLSGTGDEQYF. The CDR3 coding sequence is TGTGCCACCAGCAGAGACTTGAGCGGGACCGGCGACGAGCAGTACTTC.

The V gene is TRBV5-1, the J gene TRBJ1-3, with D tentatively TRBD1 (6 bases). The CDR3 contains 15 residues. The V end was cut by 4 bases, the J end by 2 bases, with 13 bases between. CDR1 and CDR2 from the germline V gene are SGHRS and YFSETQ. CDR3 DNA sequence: TGCGCCAGCAGCCTCACAGGGACTGCTGGAAACACCATATATTTT. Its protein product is CASSLTGTAGNTIYF.

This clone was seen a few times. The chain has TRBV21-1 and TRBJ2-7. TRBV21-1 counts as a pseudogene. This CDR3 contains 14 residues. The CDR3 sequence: CASSGLGASYEQYF. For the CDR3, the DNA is TGTGCCAGCAGCGGGCTCGGGGCCTCCTACGAGCAGTACTTC.

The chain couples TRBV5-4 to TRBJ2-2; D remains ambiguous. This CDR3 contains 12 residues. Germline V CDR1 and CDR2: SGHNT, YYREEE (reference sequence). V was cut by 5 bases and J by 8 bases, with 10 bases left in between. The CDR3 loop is CASSYQTGELFF. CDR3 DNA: TGTGCCAGCAGTTACCAGACGGGGGAGCTGTTTTTT.

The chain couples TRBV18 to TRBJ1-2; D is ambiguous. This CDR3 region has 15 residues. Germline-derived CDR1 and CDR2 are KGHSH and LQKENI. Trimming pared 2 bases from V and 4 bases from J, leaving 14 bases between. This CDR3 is CASSPTAAPTYGYTF. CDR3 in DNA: TGTGCCAGCTCACCAACAGCCGCCCCTACCTATGGCTACACCTTC.

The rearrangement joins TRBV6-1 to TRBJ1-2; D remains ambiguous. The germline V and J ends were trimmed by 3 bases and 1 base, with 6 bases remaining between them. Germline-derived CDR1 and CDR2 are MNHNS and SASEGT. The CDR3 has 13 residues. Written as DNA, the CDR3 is TGTGCCAGCAGTGAGGGGATTAACTATGGCTACACCTTC. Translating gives CASSEGINYGYTF.

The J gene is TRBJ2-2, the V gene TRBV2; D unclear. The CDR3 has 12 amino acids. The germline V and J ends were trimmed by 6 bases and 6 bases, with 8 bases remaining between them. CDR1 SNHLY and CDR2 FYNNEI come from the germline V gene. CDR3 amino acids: CASRIGAGELFF. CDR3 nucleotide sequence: TGTGCCAGCAGAATAGGAGCCGGGGAGCTGTTTTTT.

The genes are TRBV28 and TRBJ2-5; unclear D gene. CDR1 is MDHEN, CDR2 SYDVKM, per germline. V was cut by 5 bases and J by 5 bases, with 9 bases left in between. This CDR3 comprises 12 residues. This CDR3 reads CASSAMPETQYF. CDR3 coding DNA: TGTGCCAGCAGTGCCATGCCGGAGACCCAGTACTTC.

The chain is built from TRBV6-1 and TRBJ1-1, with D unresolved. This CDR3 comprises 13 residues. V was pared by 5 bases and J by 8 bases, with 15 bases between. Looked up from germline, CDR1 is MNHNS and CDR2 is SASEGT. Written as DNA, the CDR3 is TGTGCCAGCAGTCCCCCGTGGGAGGGAGAAGCTTTCTTT. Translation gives CASSPPWEGEAFF.

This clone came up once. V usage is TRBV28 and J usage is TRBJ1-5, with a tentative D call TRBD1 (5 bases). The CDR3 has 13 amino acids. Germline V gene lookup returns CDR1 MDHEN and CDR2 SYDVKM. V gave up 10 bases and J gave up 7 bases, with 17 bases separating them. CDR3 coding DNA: TGTGCCACCTGGCTCGGAGGGGTCCAGCCCCAGCATTTT. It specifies CATWLGGVQPQHF. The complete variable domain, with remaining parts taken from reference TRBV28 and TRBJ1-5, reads DVKVTQSSRYLVKRTGEKVFLECVQDMDHENMFWYRQDPGLGLRLIYFSYDVKMKEKGDIPEGYSVSREKKERFSLILESASTNQTSMYLCATWLGGVQPQHFGDGTRLSIL.

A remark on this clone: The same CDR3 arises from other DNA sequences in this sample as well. The CDR3 region is CAISSDRYEQYF. Written as DNA, the CDR3 is TGTGCCATCAGCAGCGACAGGTACGAGCAGTACTTC. The chain links TRBV10-3 to TRBJ2-7, with D tentatively TRBD1 (6 bases). The CDR3 consists of 12 residues. Trimming removed 6 bases from V and 4 bases from J, with 10 bases in between. The germline V gene has CDR1 ENHRY and CDR2 SYGVKD.

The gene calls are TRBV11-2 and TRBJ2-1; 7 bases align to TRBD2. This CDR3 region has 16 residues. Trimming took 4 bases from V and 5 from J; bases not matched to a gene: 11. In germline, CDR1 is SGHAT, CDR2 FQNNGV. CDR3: CASSSWLGSGNNEQFF. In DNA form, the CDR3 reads TGTGCCAGCAGCTCTTGGCTAGGGAGCGGGAACAATGAGCAGTTCTTC.

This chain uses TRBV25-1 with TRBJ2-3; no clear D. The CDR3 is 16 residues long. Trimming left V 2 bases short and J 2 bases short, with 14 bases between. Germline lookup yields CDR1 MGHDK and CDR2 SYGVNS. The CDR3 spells CASSEPRQVTTDTQYF. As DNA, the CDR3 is TGTGCCAGCAGTGAACCCCGGCAGGTGACCACAGATACGCAGTATTTT.

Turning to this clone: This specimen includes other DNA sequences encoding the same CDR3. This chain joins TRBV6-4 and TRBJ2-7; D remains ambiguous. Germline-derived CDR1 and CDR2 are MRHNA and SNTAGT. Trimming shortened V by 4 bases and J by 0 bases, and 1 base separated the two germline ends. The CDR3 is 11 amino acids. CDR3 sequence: CASSGSYEQYF. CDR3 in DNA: TGTGCCAGCAGTGGCTCCTACGAGCAGTACTTC.

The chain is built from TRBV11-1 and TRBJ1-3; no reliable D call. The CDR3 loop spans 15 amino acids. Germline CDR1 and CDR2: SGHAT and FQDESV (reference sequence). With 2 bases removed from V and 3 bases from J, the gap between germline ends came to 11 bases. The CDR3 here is CASSLSPALGNTIYF. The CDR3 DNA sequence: TGTGCCAGCAGCTTAAGTCCCGCCCTTGGAAACACCATATATTTT.

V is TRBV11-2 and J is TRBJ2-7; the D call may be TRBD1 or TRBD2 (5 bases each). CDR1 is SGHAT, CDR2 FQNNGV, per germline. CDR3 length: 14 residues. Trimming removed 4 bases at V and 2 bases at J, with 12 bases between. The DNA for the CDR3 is TGTGCCAGCAGCTCGGGGCTGGGGGCCTACGAGCAGTACTTC. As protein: CASSSGLGAYEQYF.

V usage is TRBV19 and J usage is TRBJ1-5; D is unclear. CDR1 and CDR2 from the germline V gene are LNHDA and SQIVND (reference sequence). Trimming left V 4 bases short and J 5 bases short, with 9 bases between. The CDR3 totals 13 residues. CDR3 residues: CASSTVEDQPQHF. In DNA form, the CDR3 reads TGTGCCAGTAGTACGGTAGAGGATCAGCCCCAGCATTTT.

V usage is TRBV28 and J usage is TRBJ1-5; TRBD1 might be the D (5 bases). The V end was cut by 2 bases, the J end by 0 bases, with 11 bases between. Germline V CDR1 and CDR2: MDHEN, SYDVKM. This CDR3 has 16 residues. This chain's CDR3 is CASSLLKGYSNQPQHF. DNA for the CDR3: TGTGCCAGCAGTTTACTAAAGGGGTATAGCAATCAGCCCCAGCATTTT. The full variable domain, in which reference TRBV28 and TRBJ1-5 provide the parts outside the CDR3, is DVKVTQSSRYLVKRTGEKVFLECVQDMDHENMFWYRQDPGLGLRLIYFSYDVKMKEKGDIPEGYSVSREKKERFSLILESASTNQTSMYLCASSLLKGYSNQPQHFGDGTRLSIL.